Listed below are T cell receptor beta chains from one sample, sequenced in a study of molecular identifiers for immune sequencing clone quantification. TCRdb redid the calling of the PCR reads with MiXCR, one entry per CDR3 protein. The sample includes hundreds of thousands of distinct CDR3 sequences, about 21% seen only once; the top ten take more than 0.8%. Specimen: naive CD8+ T cells from blood, with Jurkat cell RNA spiked in. The receptors here all came from a human donor in good health. Some libraries in this study had Jurkat cell RNA spiked in. Both conserved end residues are part of each CDR3. D genes are given only for firm matches. Size values are once, few and many counts, or a class for expanded clones, and some rows have none.

D gene | clone size | J gene | V gene | CDR3 protein | CDR3 DNA
. | few | TRBJ1-3 | TRBV27 | CASATSEASGNTIYF | TGTGCCAGCGCCACCTCCGAGGCTTCTGGAAACACCATATATTTT
. | many | TRBJ2-5 | TRBV12-5 | CASGLVLSGHPKATQYF | TGTGCTAGTGGTTTGGTACTTTCGGGACACCCCAAGGCGACCCAGTACTTC
. | . | TRBJ1-2 | TRBV19 | CASRSGTLAYTF | TGTGCCAGTAGGTCGGGGACACTGGCATACACCTTC
TRBD1 | many | TRBJ2-2 | TRBV5-8 | CASSHRDRAIDPNTGELFF | TGTGCCAGCAGCCACCGGGACAGGGCCATAGATCCGAACACCGGGGAGCTGTTTTTT
. | few | TRBJ1-6 | TRBV27 | CASGLQGPYNSPLHF | TGTGCCAGCGGTTTACAGGGCCCCTATAATTCACCCCTCCACTTT
. | many | TRBJ2-3 | TRBV9 | CASSVVAGSLTDTQYF | TGTGCCAGCAGCGTAGTTGCGGGATCGCTCACAGATACGCAGTATTTT
. | few | TRBJ2-2 | TRBV18 | CASHRGPYTGELFF | TGTGCCAGCCACCGGGGACCGTACACCGGGGAGCTGTTTTTT
. | many | TRBJ2-5 | TRBV29-1 | CSVEPREETQYF | TGCAGCGTTGAGCCCAGGGAAGAGACCCAGTACTTC
. | many | TRBJ2-3 | TRBV7-9 | CATSPAGGTDTQYF | TGTGCCACCTCGCCGGCAGGGGGGACAGATACGCAGTATTTT
. | many | TRBJ1-1 | TRBV4-1 | CASSGIAEAFF | TGCGCCAGTTCCGGGATCGCTGAAGCTTTCTTT
TRBD1 | few | TRBJ1-4 | TRBV11-2 | CASSPFPEGQDNEKLFF | TGTGCCAGCAGCCCCTTCCCGGAGGGACAGGATAATGAAAAACTGTTTTTT
TRBD1 | many | TRBJ2-5 | TRBV5-4 | CASSEGQGQFQETQYF | TGTGCCAGCAGCGAAGGACAGGGCCAATTCCAAGAGACCCAGTACTTC
. | many | TRBJ2-3 | TRBV20-1 | CSARGPGWADTQYF | TGCAGTGCTAGAGGTCCGGGGTGGGCAGATACGCAGTATTTT
TRBD2 | . | TRBJ2-2 | TRBV7-8 | CASTDSGGAGTGELFF | TGTGCCAGCACCGATAGCGGGGGGGCTGGCACCGGGGAGCTGTTTTTT
. | many | TRBJ1-4 | TRBV7-9 | CASSLGGEKLFF | TGTGCCAGCAGCTTAGGCGGTGAAAAACTGTTTTTT
. | many | TRBJ2-2 | TRBV5-6 | CASSRINLPTPGELFF | TGTGCCAGCAGCAGAATCAACCTGCCGACCCCCGGGGAGCTGTTTTTT
. | . | TRBJ2-5 | TRBV4-1 | CASSQERTAQETQYF | TGCGCCAGCAGCCAAGAGAGGACAGCCCAAGAGACCCAGTACTTC
. | many | TRBJ1-1 | TRBV6-5 | CASSYDHIRAGGPVNTEAFF | TGTGCCAGCAGTTACGATCATATAAGGGCGGGGGGTCCGGTGAACACTGAAGCTTTCTTT
. | . | TRBJ2-7 | TRBV4-1 | CASSQEGGAHEQYF | TGCGCCAGCAGCCAAGAAGGGGGGGCCCACGAGCAGTACTTC
TRBD1 | many | TRBJ1-5 | TRBV6-6 | CASSFGQGASQPQHF | TGTGCCAGCAGTTTCGGACAGGGGGCGTCTCAGCCCCAGCATTTT
. | . | TRBJ1-2 | TRBV4-3 | CASSQDKVPGRGRDYGYTF | TGCGCCAGCAGCCAAGATAAGGTACCCGGTCGTGGCAGGGACTATGGCTACACCTTC
TRBD1 | few | TRBJ1-5 | TRBV27 | CASSLKGASNQPQHF | TGTGCCAGCAGTTTAAAGGGGGCTAGCAATCAGCCCCAGCATTTT
TRBD1 | . | TRBJ2-1 | TRBV27 | CASTLVGIRGRGYNEQFF | TGTGCCAGCACCCTTGTCGGAATCAGGGGGCGAGGCTACAATGAGCAGTTCTTC
TRBD1 | . | TRBJ2-6 | TRBV5-1 | CASSFFGLTGVPGANVLTF | TGCGCCAGCAGCTTTTTTGGGTTGACAGGGGTACCTGGGGCCAACGTCCTGACTTTC
TRBD2 | few | TRBJ2-1 | TRBV20-1 | CSARDIAGLAGLYNEQFF | TGCAGTGCTAGAGATATAGCGGGACTAGCGGGACTCTACAATGAGCAGTTCTTC